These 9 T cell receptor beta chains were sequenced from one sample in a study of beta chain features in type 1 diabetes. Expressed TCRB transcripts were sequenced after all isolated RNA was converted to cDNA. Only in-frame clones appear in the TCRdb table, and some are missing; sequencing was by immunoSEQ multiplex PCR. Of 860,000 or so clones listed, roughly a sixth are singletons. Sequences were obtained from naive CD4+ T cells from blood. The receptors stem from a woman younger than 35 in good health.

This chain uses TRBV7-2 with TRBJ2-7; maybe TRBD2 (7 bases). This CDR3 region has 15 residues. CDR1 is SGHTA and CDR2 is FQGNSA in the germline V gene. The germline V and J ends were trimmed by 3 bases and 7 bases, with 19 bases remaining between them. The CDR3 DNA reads TGTGCCAGCAGCTTCCACTTGCTAAGGGGGGGAGAGCAGTACTTC. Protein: CASSFHLLRGGEQYF.

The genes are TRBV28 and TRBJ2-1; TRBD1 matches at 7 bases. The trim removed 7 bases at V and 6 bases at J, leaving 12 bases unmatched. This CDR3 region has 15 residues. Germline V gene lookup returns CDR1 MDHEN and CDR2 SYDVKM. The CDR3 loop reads CASNLGGVKGNEQFF. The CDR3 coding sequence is TGTGCCAGCAACCTAGGGGGCGTGAAGGGCAATGAGCAGTTCTTC.

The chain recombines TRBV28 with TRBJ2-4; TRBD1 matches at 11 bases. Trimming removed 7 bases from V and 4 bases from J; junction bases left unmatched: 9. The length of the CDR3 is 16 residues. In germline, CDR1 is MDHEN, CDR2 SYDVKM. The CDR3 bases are TGTGCCAGCAAACGGATTGGGACAGGGGGGAAAAACATTCAGTACTTC. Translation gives CASKRIGTGGKNIQYF.

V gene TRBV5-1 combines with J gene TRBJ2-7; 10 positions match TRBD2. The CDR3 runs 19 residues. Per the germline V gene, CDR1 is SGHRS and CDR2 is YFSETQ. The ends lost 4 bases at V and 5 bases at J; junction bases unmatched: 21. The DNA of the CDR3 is TGCGCCAGCAGCCCCAATGAAGGGTTTTTAGCGGGAGGTGAGAACGAGCAGTACTTC. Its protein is CASSPNEGFLAGGENEQYF.

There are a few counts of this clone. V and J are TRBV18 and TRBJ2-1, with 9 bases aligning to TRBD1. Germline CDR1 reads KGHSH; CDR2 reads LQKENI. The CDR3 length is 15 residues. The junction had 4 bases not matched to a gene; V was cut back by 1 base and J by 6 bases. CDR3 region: CASSPQGQGGNEQFF. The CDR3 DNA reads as TGTGCCAGCTCACCACAGGGACAGGGAGGCAATGAGCAGTTCTTC.

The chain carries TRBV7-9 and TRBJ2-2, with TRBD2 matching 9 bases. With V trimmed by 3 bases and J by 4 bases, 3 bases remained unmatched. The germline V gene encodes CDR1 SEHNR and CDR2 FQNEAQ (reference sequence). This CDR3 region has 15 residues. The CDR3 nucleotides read TGTGCCAGCAGCTTGGGGACTAGCTTCACCGGGGAGCTGTTTTTT. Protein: CASSLGTSFTGELFF.

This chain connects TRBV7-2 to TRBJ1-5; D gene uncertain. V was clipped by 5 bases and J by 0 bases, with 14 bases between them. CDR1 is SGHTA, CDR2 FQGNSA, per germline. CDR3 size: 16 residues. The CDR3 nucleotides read TGTGCCAGCAGCAAGAGGGCAAGTATTAGCAATCAGCCCCAGCATTTT. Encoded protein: CASSKRASISNQPQHF. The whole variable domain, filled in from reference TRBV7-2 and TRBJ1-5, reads GAGVSQSPSNKVTEKGKDVELRCDPISGHTALYWYRQSLGQGLEFLIYFQGNSAPDKSGLPSDRFSAERTGGSVSTLTIQRTQQEDSAVYLCASSKRASISNQPQHFGDGTRLSIL.

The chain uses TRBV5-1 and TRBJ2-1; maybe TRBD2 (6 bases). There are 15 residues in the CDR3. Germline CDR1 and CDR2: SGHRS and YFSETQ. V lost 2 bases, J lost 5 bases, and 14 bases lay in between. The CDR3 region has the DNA TGCGCCAGCAGCTTCGGACTACCCCTCGACAATGAGCAGTTCTTC. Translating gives CASSFGLPLDNEQFF.

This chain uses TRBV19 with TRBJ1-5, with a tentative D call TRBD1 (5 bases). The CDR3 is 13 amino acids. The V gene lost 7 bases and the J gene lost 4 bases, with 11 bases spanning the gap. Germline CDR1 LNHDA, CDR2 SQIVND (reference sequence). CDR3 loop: CASTLGGNQPQHF. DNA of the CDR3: TGTGCCAGTACCCTGGGGGGGAATCAGCCCCAGCATTTT.